This TCR beta chain originates from a study of graft-versus-host responses after intestinal transplantation. For the study at large: Induction with anti-thymocyte globulin, then tacrolimus and steroids for about 3 years, was given to all recipients. Regarding the study as a whole: The study found high graft-versus-host to host-versus-graft clonal ratios in allografts of patients with graft-donor T cell macrochimerism.

Only in-frame clones appear in the TCRdb table, and some are missing; sequencing was by immunoSEQ multiplex PCR. The sample lists roughly 120,000 clones, 80% to 95% seen once, with around 0.12% in the top ten. Per germline, CDR1 SNHLY and CDR2 FYNNEI. The CDR3 loop spans 15 amino acids. V was cut by 6 bases and J by 2 bases, with 14 bases left in between. About this clone itself: Its antigen is unknown.

The source is a human donor who received an intestinal transplant. This chain connects TRBV2 to TRBJ2-1; TRBD1 is a possible D gene (5 bases). Here the sequenced sample was unstimulated CD4+ T cells sorted from spleen or lymph node cells, taken before intestinal transplant. Here the CDR3 reads CASSVTGPAYNEQFF. The CDR3 region has the DNA TGTGCCAGCAGCGTTACAGGCCCGGCCTACAATGAGCAGTTCTTC. The full variable domain, rest sourced from reference TRBV2 and TRBJ2-1, is EPEVTQTPSHQVTQMGQEVILRCVPISNHLYFYWYRQILGQKVEFLVSFYNNEISEKSEIFDDQFSVERPDGSNFTLKIRSTKLEDSAMYFCASSVTGPAYNEQFFGPGTRLTVL.